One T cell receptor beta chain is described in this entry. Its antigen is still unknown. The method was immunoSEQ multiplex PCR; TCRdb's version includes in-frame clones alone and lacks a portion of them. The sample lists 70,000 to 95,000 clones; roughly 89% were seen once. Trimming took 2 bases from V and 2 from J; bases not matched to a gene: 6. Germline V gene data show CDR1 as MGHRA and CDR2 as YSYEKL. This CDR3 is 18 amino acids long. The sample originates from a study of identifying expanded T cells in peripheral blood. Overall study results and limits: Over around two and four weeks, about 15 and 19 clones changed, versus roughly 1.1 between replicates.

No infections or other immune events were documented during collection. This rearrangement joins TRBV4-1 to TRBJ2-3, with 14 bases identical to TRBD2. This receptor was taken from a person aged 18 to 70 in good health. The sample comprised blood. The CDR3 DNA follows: TGCGCCAGCAGCCAACGGACTAGCGGGGGGACGCTCACAGATACGCAGTATTTT. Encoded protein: CASSQRTSGGTLTDTQYF.